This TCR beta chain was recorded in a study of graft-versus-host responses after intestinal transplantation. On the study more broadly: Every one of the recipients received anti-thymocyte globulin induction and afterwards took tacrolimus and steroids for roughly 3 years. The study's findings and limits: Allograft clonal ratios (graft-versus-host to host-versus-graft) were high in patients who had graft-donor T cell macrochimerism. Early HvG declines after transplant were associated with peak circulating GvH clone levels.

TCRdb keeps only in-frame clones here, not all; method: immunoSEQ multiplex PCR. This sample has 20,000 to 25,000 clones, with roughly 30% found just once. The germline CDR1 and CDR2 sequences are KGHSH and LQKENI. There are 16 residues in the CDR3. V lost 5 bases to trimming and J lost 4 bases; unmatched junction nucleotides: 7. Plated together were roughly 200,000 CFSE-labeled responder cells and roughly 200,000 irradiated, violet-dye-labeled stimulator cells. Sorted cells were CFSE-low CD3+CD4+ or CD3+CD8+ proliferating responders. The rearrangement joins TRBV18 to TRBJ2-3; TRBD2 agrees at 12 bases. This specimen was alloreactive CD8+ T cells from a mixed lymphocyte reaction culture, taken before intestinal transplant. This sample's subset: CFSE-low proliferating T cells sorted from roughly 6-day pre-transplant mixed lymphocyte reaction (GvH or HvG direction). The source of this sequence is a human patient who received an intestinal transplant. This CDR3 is CASSSTSGSMPDTQYF. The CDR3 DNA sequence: TGTGCCAGCTCATCGACTAGCGGGAGCATGCCAGATACGCAGTATTTT.